The 4 T cell receptor beta chains in this list originate from one sample, sequenced in a study of neurological immune-mediated disorders. TCRdb fed the 5' RACE reads into MiXCR, producing one record per CDR3 protein. The top ten hold approximately 5.3% of the sample, which has 50,000 to 55,000 distinct CDR3 sequences, under 13% seen once. The specimen was PBMCs. The receptors originated from a man aged 65 to 85 with HTLV-1-associated myelopathy (HAM/TSP).

This clonotype was seen ten or more times. The CDR3 is CASSPDRGYGYTF. As DNA, the CDR3 is TGTGCCAGCAGTCCGGACAGGGGATATGGCTACACCTTC. This chain connects TRBV27 to TRBJ1-2; 9 bases agree with TRBD1. Trimming took 5 bases from V and 5 from J; bases not matched to a gene: 3. The germline V gene encodes CDR1 MNHEY and CDR2 SMNVEV (reference sequence). The CDR3 runs to 13 residues.

This clonotype turned up a few times. The chain couples TRBV27 to TRBJ2-1, with TRBD2 identical over 10 bases. The germline CDR1 and CDR2 sequences are MNHEY and SMNVEV (reference sequence). V shed 6 bases, J shed 7 bases, and the junction held 6 bases outside the gene matches. This CDR3 has 14 residues. The CDR3, as DNA: TGTGCCAGCAGCTCGGGACTAGCGCGGAATGAGCAGTTCTTC. This translates into CASSSGLARNEQFF.

This clonotype was detected ten times or more. This chain uses TRBV28 with TRBJ2-5, with TRBD2 matching over 14 bases. The CDR3 is 15 amino acids. The J segment lost 11 bases and the V segment lost 5 bases, leaving 10 bases of the junction unmatched. Germline CDR1 MDHEN, CDR2 SYDVKM. CDR3 in amino acids: CASSARLAGGPLQYF. The CDR3 DNA reads TGTGCCAGCAGTGCCCGACTAGCGGGAGGGCCCCTTCAGTACTTC.

A note on this clonotype: A read error may explain this, as a much larger clone is one base away. The J gene is TRBJ2-3, the V gene TRBV7-2; D not resolved. The CDR3 contains 12 residues. CDR1 and CDR2 (germline): SGHTA, FQGNSA. CDR3 amino acids: CASSPITETQYF. The CDR3 DNA reads TGTGCCAGCAGCCCTATCACAGAGACGCAGTATTTT.